This record covers a single TCR beta chain. This entry is derived from a study of control samples from healthy donors and cancer patients. Measured with immunoSEQ multiplex PCR; TCRdb has only the in-frame clones, and not every one. The sample shows approximately 49,000 clones, roughly 89% of them seen only once. This CDR3 has 16 residues. Trimming took 1 base from V and 3 from J; bases not matched to a gene: 6. The germline gives CDR1 KGHSH, CDR2 LQKENI. The specimen sequenced was PBMCs. This clonotype was obtained from a middle-aged man with colorectal cancer. This rearrangement joins TRBV18 to TRBJ2-1, with 7 bases matching TRBD2. The CDR3 loop is CASSPHPSGSYNEQFF. In DNA form, the CDR3 reads TGTGCCAGCTCACCACATCCTAGCGGCAGCTACAATGAGCAGTTCTTC.